This T cell receptor (beta chain) came from a study of T cells in localized non-small cell lung cancer. Germline CDR1 MNHNS, CDR2 SASEGT. Between the trimmed V and J ends, which lost 1 base and 0 bases, there was a span of 9 bases. This CDR3 region has 15 residues. Study results and limitations: Clonality peaked in uninvolved adjacent lung rather than tumor.

Profiled with immunoSEQ multiplex PCR; TCRdb holds only in-frame clones, not every one. The sample lists approximately 26,000 clones, 75% to 90% occurring once. As for this clone: Its antigen is as yet unknown.

The V gene is TRBV6-1, the J gene TRBJ1-1; the D gene is possibly TRBD1 (5 bases). Sequenced material: peripheral blood, taken before any cancer treatment. The TCR sequence derives from a woman aged 35-75 years with stage I lung adenocarcinoma. CDR3 amino acids: CASSEVGRVNTEAFF. CDR3 in DNA: TGTGCCAGCAGTGAAGTGGGACGGGTGAACACTGAAGCTTTCTTT.